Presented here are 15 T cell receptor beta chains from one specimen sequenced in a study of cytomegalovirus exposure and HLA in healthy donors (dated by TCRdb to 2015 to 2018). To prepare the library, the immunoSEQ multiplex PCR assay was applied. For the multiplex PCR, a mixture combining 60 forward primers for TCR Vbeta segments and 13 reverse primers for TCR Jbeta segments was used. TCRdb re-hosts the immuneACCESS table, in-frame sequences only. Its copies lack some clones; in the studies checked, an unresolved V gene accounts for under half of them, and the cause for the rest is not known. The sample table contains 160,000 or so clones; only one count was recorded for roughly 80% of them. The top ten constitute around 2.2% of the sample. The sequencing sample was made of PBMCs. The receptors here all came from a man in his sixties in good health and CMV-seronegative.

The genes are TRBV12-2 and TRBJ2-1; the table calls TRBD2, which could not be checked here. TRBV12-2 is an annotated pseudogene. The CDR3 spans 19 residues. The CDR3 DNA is TGTGCAAGTCGCTTAGCACCCCATGGGGTAGCGGGAGCATCGGGTGAGCAGTTCTTC. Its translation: CASRLAPHGVAGASGEQFF.

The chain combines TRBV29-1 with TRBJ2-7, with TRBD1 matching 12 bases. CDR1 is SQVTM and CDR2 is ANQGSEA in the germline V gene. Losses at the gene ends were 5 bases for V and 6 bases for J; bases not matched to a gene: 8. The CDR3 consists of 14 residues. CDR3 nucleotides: TGCAGCGTTATACTCCGGGACAGGGGGCGCGAGCAGTACTTC. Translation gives CSVILRDRGREQYF.

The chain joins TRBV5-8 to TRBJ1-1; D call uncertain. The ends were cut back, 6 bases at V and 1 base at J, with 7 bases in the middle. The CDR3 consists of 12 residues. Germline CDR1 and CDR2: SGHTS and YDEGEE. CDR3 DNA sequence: TGTGCCAGCAACTCAGGGAACACTGAAGCTTTCTTT. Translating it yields CASNSGNTEAFF.

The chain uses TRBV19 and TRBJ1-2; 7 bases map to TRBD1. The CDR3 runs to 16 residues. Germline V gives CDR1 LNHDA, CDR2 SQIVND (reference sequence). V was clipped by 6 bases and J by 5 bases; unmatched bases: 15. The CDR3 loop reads CASRNPSHGQVYGYTF. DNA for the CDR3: TGTGCCAGTAGGAATCCTTCCCATGGACAGGTGTATGGCTACACCTTC.

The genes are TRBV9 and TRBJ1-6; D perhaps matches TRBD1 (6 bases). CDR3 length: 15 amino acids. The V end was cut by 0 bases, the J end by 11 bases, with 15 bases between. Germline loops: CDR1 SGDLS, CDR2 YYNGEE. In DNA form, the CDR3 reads TGTGCCAGCAGCGTAGAGGACAGTCGAAAGGCACCCCTCCACTTT. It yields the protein CASSVEDSRKAPLHF. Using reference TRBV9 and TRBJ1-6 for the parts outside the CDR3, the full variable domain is DSGVTQTPKHLITATGQRVTLRCSPRSGDLSVYWYQQSLDQGLQFLIQYYNGEERAKGNILERFSAQQFPDLHSELNLSSLELGDSALYFCASSVEDSRKAPLHFGNGTRLTVT.

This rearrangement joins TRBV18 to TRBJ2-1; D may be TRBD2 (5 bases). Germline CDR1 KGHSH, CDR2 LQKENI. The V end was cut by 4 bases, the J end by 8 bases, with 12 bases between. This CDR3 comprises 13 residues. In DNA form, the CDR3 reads TGTGCCAGCTCACAACGGGATTTAGATGAGCAGTTCTTC. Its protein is CASSQRDLDEQFF.

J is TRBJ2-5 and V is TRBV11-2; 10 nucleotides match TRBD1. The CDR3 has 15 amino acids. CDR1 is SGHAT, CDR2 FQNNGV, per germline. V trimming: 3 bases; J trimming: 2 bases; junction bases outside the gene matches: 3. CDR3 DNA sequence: TGTGCCAGCAGCTTGACAGGGGGCGGACAAGAGACCCAGTACTTC. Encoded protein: CASSLTGGGQETQYF. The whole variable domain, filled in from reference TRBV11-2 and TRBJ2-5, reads EAGVAQSPRYKIIEKRQSVAFWCNPISGHATLYWYQQILGQGPKLLIQFQNNGVVDDSQLPKDRFSAERLKGVDSTLKIQPAKLEDSAVYLCASSLTGGGQETQYFGPGTRLLVL.

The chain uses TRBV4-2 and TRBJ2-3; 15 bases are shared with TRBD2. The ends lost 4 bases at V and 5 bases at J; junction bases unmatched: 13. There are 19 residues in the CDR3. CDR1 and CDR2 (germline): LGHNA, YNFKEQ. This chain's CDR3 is CASSPYLGLAGGPGDTQYF. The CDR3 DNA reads TGTGCCAGCAGCCCTTATTTGGGACTAGCGGGGGGCCCCGGAGATACGCAGTATTTT.

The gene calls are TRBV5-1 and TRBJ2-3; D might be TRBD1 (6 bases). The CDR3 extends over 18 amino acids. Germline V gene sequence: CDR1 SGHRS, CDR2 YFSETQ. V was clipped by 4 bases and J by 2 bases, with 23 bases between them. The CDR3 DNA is TGCGCCAGCAGCCGCAGGGGACCGACCGTCGGGGCCACAGATACGCAGTATTTT. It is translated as CASSRRGPTVGATDTQYF.

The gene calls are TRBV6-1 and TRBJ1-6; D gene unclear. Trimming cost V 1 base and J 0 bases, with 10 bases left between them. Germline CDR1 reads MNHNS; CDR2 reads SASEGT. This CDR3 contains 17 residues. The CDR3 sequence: CASSEGGGYSYNSPLHF. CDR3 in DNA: TGTGCCAGCAGTGAAGGCGGAGGGTACTCCTATAATTCACCCCTCCACTTT.

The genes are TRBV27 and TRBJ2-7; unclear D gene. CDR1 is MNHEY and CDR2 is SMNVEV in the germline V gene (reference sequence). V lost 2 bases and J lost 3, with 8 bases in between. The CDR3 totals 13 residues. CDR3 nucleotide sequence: TGTGCCAGCAGTTTAGCAGGATACTACGAGCAGTACTTC. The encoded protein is CASSLAGYYEQYF.

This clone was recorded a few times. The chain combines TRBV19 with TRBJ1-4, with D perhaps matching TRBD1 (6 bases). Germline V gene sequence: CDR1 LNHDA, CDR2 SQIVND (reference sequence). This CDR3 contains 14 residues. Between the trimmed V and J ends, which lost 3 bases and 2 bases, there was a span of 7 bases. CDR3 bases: TGTGCCAGTAGTATGCAGGGGACTAATGAAAAACTGTTTTTT. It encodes CASSMQGTNEKLFF.

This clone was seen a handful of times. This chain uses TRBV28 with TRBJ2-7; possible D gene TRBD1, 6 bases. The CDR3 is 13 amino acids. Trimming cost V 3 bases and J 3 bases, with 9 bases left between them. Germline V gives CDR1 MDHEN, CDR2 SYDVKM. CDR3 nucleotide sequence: TGTGCCAGCAGTTTGGTACAGGGCTACGAGCAGTACTTC. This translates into CASSLVQGYEQYF.

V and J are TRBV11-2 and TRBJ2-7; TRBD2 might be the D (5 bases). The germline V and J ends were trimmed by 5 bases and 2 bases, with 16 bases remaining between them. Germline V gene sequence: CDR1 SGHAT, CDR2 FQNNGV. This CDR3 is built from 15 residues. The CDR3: CASSGLRRRTYEQYF. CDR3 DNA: TGTGCCAGCAGCGGACTCAGGAGGCGCACCTACGAGCAGTACTTC.

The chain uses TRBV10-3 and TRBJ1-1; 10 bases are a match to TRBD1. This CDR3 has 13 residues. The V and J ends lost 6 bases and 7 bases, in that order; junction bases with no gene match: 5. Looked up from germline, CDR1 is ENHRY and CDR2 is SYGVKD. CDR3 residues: CAIRTGGAGEAFF. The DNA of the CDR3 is TGTGCCATCAGGACAGGGGGCGCGGGTGAAGCTTTCTTT.